This T cell receptor beta chain derives from a study of regulatory T cells in long-lasting Graves disease. Library construction for TCR beta used iRepertoire HTBI primers and Arm-PCR of CDR3 regions. From the multiplex PCR reads, TCRdb called clonotypes with MiXCR, one entry per CDR3 protein. The sample has a few hundred thousand distinct CDR3 sequences, roughly 20% seen once. Time point indicated: newly diagnosed GD, antithyroid drugs for less than 3 months. Researchers made the TCR library from RNA that was extracted from PBMCs. General observations from the study: Compared with new cases, persistent Graves' patients showed reduced TCR diversity. Relative to new patients (approximately 1,000), persistent patients exhibited greater sharing of public clonotypes (around 3,000).

This clonotype was counted at least ten times. Its antigen is still unknown. The CDR3 totals 12 residues. Trimming pared 10 bases from V and 7 bases from J, leaving 16 bases between. Per germline, CDR1 MNHNS and CDR2 SASEGT. The sample also formed part of further work on T cells in Graves' hyperthyroidism and ophthalmopathy. As that report states: Uncontrolled infection, other autoimmune disease, pregnancy or lactation led to exclusion. When the TCR CDR3 underwent first-round RT-PCR, the HTBI primer set was used.

This TCR was sampled from a woman aged 30 to 39 with Graves disease. The rearrangement joins TRBV6-1 to TRBJ1-1; D remains unclear. The sequenced sample was peripheral blood mononuclear cells (PBMCs), obtained at new diagnosis, from a patient treated with antithyroid drugs. The CDR3 DNA is TGTGCCACCAATCTTAGCGGGTTTGAAGCTTTCTTT. It encodes CATNLSGFEAFF.